These 10 T cell receptor beta chains share one sample of origin, sequenced in a study of T-cell memory formation after mild COVID-19 listed by TCRdb under 2021. Library preparation was by 5' RACE. TCRdb lists the instrument as Illumina NovaSeq 6000. TCRdb itself trimmed the public reads at Q25 with fastp, ran MiXCR and retained productive beta chains. When rows share a CDR3 protein, they turn into one entry using the most common DNA and genes. The sample table lists roughly 350,000 distinct CDR3 sequences, 25% to 30% of them with a count of one. The top ten clones comprise roughly 14% of the sample. The sequenced material came from PBMCs or a T cell subset sorted from them (not recorded which). All receptors derive from an adult woman who had mild COVID-19 (a few samples of this study predate the infection). The sample titles of this study are shuffled in the database, so cell type and time point are left out; the donor was told from shared clones.

A few counts support this clonotype. V and J are TRBV15 and TRBJ1-5, with D uncertain. V was cut by 1 base and J by 2 bases, with 9 bases left in between. Germline CDR1 is LNHNV and CDR2 is YYDKDF (reference sequence). This CDR3 comprises 15 residues. The CDR3 region is CATSRAGRGNQPQHF. CDR3 nucleotide sequence: TGTGCCACCAGCAGAGCAGGTAGGGGCAATCAGCCCCAGCATTTT.

This clonotype has more than one count but fewer than ten. This chain connects TRBV12-3 or TRBV12-4 to TRBJ1-1, with 8 bases fitting TRBD1. The V gene end was trimmed by 8 bases and the J gene end by 0 bases; junction bases not matched to a gene: 5. The CDR3 loop spans 14 amino acids. CDR3 protein: CASGDRGMNTEAFF. Written as DNA, the CDR3 is TGTGCCAGCGGAGACAGGGGCATGAACACTGAAGCTTTCTTT.

This clonotype came up once. The genes are TRBV5-6 and TRBJ1-2; D is uncertain. This CDR3 has 15 residues. Trimming pared 6 bases from V and 0 bases from J, leaving 15 bases between. Germline values: CDR1 SGHDT, CDR2 YYEEEE. CDR3 region: CASNYKDGTNYGYTF. The CDR3 region has the DNA TGTGCCAGCAACTATAAAGACGGGACTAACTATGGCTACACCTTC.

V usage is TRBV6-2 or TRBV6-3 and J usage is TRBJ2-4; TRBD2 aligns across 7 bases. The CDR3 is made up of 14 amino acids. V shed 2 bases and J 6 bases; nucleotides not matched to a gene: 4. Germline V gene lookup returns CDR1 MNHEY and CDR2 SVGEGT. In DNA form, the CDR3 reads TGTGCCAGCAGTTACACGGTAGCGGGAAACATTCAGTACTTC. Its translation is CASSYTVAGNIQYF.

This clonotype was seen only a few times. This chain's CDR3 is CASSLRAGGLNEQFF. CDR3 bases: TGCGCCAGCAGTCTACGGGCCGGGGGATTGAATGAGCAGTTCTTC. This chain connects TRBV4-1 to TRBJ2-1; weak D call: TRBD2 (6 bases). From germline, CDR1 is MGHRA and CDR2 YSYEKL. The CDR3 extends over 15 amino acids. Trimming took 6 bases from V and 7 from J, leaving 19 bases between them.

The CDR3 coding sequence is TGTGCCAGCAGCTTAGGTTTGGGAGGCTCGGGAATGACCCAGCATTTT. It codes for CASSLGLGGSGMTQHF. The chain has TRBV7-8 and TRBJ1-5; no clear D. V lost 1 base to trimming and J lost 11 bases, with 21 bases between them. Germline CDR1 and CDR2: SGHVS and FQNEAQ. The CDR3 has 16 amino acids.

This clonotype showed up just a few times. The V call is TRBV10-2, the J call TRBJ2-2, with TRBD2 as a possible D gene (6 bases). Trimming removed 5 bases at V and 3 bases at J, with 10 bases between. This CDR3 has 14 amino acids. Germline V gene lookup returns CDR1 WSHSY and CDR2 SAAADI. CDR3 protein: CASSRDSYTGELFF. CDR3 coding DNA: TGCGCCAGCAGTAGGGACTCCTACACCGGGGAGCTGTTTTTT.

V and J are TRBV7-9 and TRBJ1-2; D not certain. Per the germline V gene, CDR1 is SEHNR and CDR2 is FQNEAQ (reference sequence). This CDR3 comprises 14 residues. V shed 0 bases and J shed 2 bases, with 7 bases lying between them. The CDR3 reads CASSLASVNYGYTF. In DNA, the CDR3 is TGTGCCAGCAGCTTAGCATCGGTCAACTATGGCTACACCTTC.

This clonotype occurred once. The chain has TRBV4-1 and TRBJ1-1; D gene unclear. The V and J ends lost 4 bases and 1 base respectively, with 10 bases between them. The germline V gene encodes CDR1 MGHRA and CDR2 YSYEKL. The CDR3 has 14 residues. CDR3 in amino acids: CASSRLEGNTEAFF. The CDR3 coding sequence is TGCGCCAGCAGCCGCCTCGAGGGGAACACTGAAGCTTTCTTT.

The chain couples TRBV19 to TRBJ2-2, with 7 bases that match TRBD2. In germline, CDR1 is LNHDA, CDR2 SQIVND (reference sequence). J was trimmed by 0 bases and V by 7 bases; bases with no gene match: 8. The CDR3 sequence is 16 residues long. The chain's CDR3 is CASIASGAANTGELFF. CDR3 sequence (DNA): TGTGCCAGTATAGCCAGCGGGGCTGCGAACACCGGGGAGCTGTTTTTT.